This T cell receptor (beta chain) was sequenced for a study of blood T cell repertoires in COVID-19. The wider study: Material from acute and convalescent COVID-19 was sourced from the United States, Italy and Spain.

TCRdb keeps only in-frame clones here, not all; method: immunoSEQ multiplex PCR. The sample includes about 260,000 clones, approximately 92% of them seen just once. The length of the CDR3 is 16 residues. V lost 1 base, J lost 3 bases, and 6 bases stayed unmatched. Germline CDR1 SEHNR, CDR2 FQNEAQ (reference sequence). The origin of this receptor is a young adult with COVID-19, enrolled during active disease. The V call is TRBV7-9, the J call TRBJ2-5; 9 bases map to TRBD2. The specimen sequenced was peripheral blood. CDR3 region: CASSLGVIAGEETQYF. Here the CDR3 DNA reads TGTGCCAGCAGCTTAGGGGTAATAGCGGGGGAAGAGACCCAGTACTTC.